This T cell receptor beta chain emerged from a study of response to subunit inactivated influenza vaccine. TCRdb independently ran MiXCR on the RT-PCR reads; one entry per CDR3 protein. The top ten hold around 13% of the sample, which has 540,000 or so distinct CDR3 sequences, 13% seen once. This clonotype has just a few counts. V was pared by 5 bases and J by 7 bases, with 12 bases between. Germline assignment: CDR1 MNHEY and CDR2 SVGEGT. The CDR3 spans 12 residues. Sequencing used PBMCs from blood, obtained more than 35 days after vaccination. This rearrangement joins TRBV6-2 or TRBV6-3 to TRBJ2-7, with unresolved D. The source of this sequence is a middle-aged man who received an inactivated influenza vaccine. The CDR3 nucleotides are TGTGCCAGCAGTCACATTTTCGATGAGCAGTACTTC. Protein product: CASSHIFDEQYF.